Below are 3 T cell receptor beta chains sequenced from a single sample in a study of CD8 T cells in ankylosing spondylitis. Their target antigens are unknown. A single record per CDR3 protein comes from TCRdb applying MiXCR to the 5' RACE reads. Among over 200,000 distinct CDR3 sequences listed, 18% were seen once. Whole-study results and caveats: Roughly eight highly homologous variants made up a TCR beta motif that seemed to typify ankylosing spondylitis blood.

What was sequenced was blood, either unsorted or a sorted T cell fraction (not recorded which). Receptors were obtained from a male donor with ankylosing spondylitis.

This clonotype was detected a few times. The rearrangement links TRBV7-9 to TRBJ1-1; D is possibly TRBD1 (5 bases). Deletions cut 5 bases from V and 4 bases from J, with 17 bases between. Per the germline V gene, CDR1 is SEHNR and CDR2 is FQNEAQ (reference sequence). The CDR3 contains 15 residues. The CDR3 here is CASSATTAGTTEAFF. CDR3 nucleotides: TGTGCCAGCAGCGCCACGACAGCTGGCACCACTGAAGCTTTCTTT.

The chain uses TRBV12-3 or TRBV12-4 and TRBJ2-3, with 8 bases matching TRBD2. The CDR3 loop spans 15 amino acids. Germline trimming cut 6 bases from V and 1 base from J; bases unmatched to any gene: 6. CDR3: CASSGGVNGTDTQYF. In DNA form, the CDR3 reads TGTGCCAGCAGCGGGGGGGTAAACGGCACAGATACGCAGTATTTT.

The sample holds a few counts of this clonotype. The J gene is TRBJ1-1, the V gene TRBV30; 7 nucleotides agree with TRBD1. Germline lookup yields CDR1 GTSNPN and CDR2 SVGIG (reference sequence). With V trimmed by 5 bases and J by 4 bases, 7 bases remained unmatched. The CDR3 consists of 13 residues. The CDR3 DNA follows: TGTGCCTGGGCCGTGACAGGGTCCACTGAAGCTTTCTTT. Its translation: CAWAVTGSTEAFF.